This is a list of T cell receptor beta chains from one sample in a study of cytomegalovirus exposure and HLA in healthy donors. Some clones are missing from TCRdb's copy, which holds only in-frame ones; the method was immunoSEQ multiplex PCR. The sample consists of over 250,000 clones, around 86% of them appearing once. The sample taken for sequencing was PBMCs. The source is a woman aged 18 to 35 in good health and CMV-seronegative. The CDR3 runs from the conserved cysteine through the conserved F or W. A D gene is named only where the DNA matches it firmly. Not all rows give a size; the values are once, few, many and, for expanded clones, a class.

J gene: TRBJ2-3
V gene: TRBV6-6
clone size: once
D gene: .
CDR3 protein: CASSSRLGSRTDTQYF
CDR3 DNA: TGTGCCAGCAGTAGCAGACTAGGCTCCCGCACAGATACGCAGTATTTT

J gene: TRBJ2-7
V gene: TRBV14
clone size: .
D gene: TRBD1
CDR3 protein: CASTPGQGAWEQYF
CDR3 DNA: TGTGCCAGCACCCCGGGACAGGGGGCTTGGGAGCAGTACTTC

J gene: TRBJ2-1
V gene: TRBV5-1
clone size: .
D gene: .
CDR3 protein: CASSPGRAAYNEQFF
CDR3 DNA: TGCGCCAGCAGCCCCGGCAGGGCAGCCTACAATGAGCAGTTCTTC

J gene: TRBJ2-1
V gene: TRBV4-2
clone size: .
D gene: .
CDR3 protein: CASSQAQGAYNEQFF
CDR3 DNA: TGTGCCAGCAGCCAAGCTCAGGGCGCCTACAATGAGCAGTTCTTC

J gene: TRBJ2-1
V gene: TRBV11-2
clone size: .
D gene: TRBD1
CDR3 protein: CASSTKQDRSSHNEQFF
CDR3 DNA: TGTGCCAGCAGCACAAAACAGGACAGGTCATCCCACAATGAGCAGTTCTTC

J gene: TRBJ2-5
V gene: TRBV27
clone size: .
D gene: TRBD1
CDR3 protein: CASSWGRGKETQYF
CDR3 DNA: TGTGCCAGCAGTTGGGGCAGGGGGAAAGAGACCCAGTACTTC

J gene: TRBJ2-7
V gene: TRBV25-1
clone size: .
D gene: .
CDR3 protein: CASSEYNPGEGAYEQYF
CDR3 DNA: TGTGCCAGCAGTGAATATAACCCAGGGGAGGGGGCCTACGAGCAGTACTTC

J gene: TRBJ1-5
V gene: TRBV27
clone size: .
D gene: .
CDR3 protein: CASSSSEKGQQPQHF
CDR3 DNA: TGTGCCAGCAGTTCGTCAGAAAAGGGACAACAGCCCCAGCATTTT

J gene: TRBJ1-1
V gene: TRBV4-3
clone size: .
D gene: .
CDR3 protein: CASSQGRTGTEAFF
CDR3 DNA: TGCGCCAGCAGCCAAGGAAGAACAGGGACTGAAGCTTTCTTT

J gene: TRBJ2-7
V gene: TRBV27
clone size: .
D gene: .
CDR3 protein: CASSFLGGARAEQYF
CDR3 DNA: TGTGCCAGCAGCTTTCTTGGGGGGGCTCGAGCCGAGCAGTACTTC

J gene: TRBJ2-7
V gene: TRBV28
clone size: .
D gene: TRBD2
CDR3 protein: CASSFLGGSSYEQYF
CDR3 DNA: TGTGCCAGCAGTTTTCTCGGCGGGAGCTCCTACGAGCAGTACTTC

J gene: TRBJ1-2
V gene: TRBV4-1
clone size: few
D gene: TRBD1
CDR3 protein: CASSHEGQPYGYTF
CDR3 DNA: TGCGCCAGCAGCCATGAGGGACAGCCCTATGGCTACACCTTC

J gene: TRBJ2-7
V gene: TRBV30
clone size: .
D gene: .
CDR3 protein: CAATISYEQYF
CDR3 DNA: TGTGCCGCAACTATTTCCTACGAGCAGTACTTC

J gene: TRBJ2-1
V gene: TRBV11-2
clone size: .
D gene: TRBD2
CDR3 protein: CASSPQIGLAGYNEQFF
CDR3 DNA: TGTGCCAGCAGCCCCCAGATAGGACTAGCGGGTTACAATGAGCAGTTCTTC

J gene: TRBJ1-5
V gene: TRBV6-6
clone size: .
D gene: .
CDR3 protein: CASSYTFRDFRQPQHF
CDR3 DNA: TGTGCCAGCAGTTACACGTTCAGGGATTTTCGTCAGCCCCAGCATTTT

J gene: TRBJ1-2
V gene: TRBV7-8
clone size: .
D gene: .
CDR3 protein: CASSPPAVKVGGDYGYTF
CDR3 DNA: TGTGCCAGCAGCCCCCCAGCTGTGAAGGTAGGGGGAGACTATGGCTACACCTTC